The T cell receptor (beta chain) described here comes from a study of blood T cell repertoires in COVID-19. Study overall: Specimens from acute and convalescent COVID-19 originated in the United States, Italy and Spain. PBMCs, B-cell-depleted T cells, or T cells were the source of the cDNA or gDNA that made up the material.

The participants were between about 18 and 90 years old and came from fewer than 25 US areas. Cohort assignment relied on participant-reported clinical history. Measured with immunoSEQ multiplex PCR; TCRdb has only the in-frame clones, and not every one. The sample includes around 250,000 clones, 70% to 90% seen only once; the top ten take over 4%. The V gene lost 0 bases and the J gene lost 5 bases, with 11 bases spanning the gap. The CDR3 is 15 amino acids. Germline assignment: CDR1 SGDLS and CDR2 YYNGEE. This sequence originates from a woman in her 30s with acute COVID-19. Source material: PBMCs or T cells enriched from blood (not recorded which). The chain recombines TRBV9 with TRBJ2-2; weak D call: TRBD1 (6 bases). In DNA, the CDR3 is TGTGCCAGCAGCGTAGACGGCAGGGGAACCGGGGAGCTGTTTTTT. Protein product: CASSVDGRGTGELFF.